A selection of T cell receptor beta chains follows, all from one sample in a study of blood T cell repertoires in COVID-19. Clones were read by immunoSEQ multiplex PCR, and TCRdb kept only the in-frame ones, dropping some. The table shows over 200,000 clones, with roughly 80% occurring only once. The sequenced sample consisted of peripheral blood. Source of these receptors: a woman at least 80 years old with active or convalescent COVID-19. The CDR3 runs from the conserved cysteine through the conserved F or W. D genes are given only for firm matches. Clone size is given for some rows only: seen once, a few or many times, or a class if the clone is expanded.

clone_size d_call j_call v_call cdr3_nt cdr3_aa
once TRBD2 TRBJ2-1 TRBV29-1 TGCAGCGCCGGATGGGGGGGTGGTAATGAGCAGTTCTTC CSAGWGGGNEQFF
. TRBD2 TRBJ2-1 TRBV10-3 TGTGCCAGCTGGCCCGGACTAGGTGGTAATGAGCAGTTCTTC CASWPGLGGNEQFF
. . TRBJ2-7 TRBV10-3 TGTGCCATCAGTGAGAGGACCCCAGGGCCCTACGAGCAGTACTTC CAISERTPGPYEQYF
. . TRBJ1-6 TRBV12-3/TRBV12-4 TGTGCCAGCAGTTTAGAATGGCCGCCCCTCCACTTT CASSLEWPPLHF
once . TRBJ2-3 TRBV19 TGTGCCAGTAGTAGCCCTAGCGACGGTAGCACAGATACGCAGTATTTT CASSSPSDGSTDTQYF
. . TRBJ2-6 TRBV14 TGTGCCAGCAGCCAGGGGAGATGGAGGGGGCACTCTGGGGCCAACGTCCTGACTTTC CASSQGRWRGHSGANVLTF
. . TRBJ1-1 TRBV7-9 TGTGCCAGCAGCTACTTGACAGGAGGGAACACTGAAGCTTTCTTT CASSYLTGGNTEAFF
. TRBD1 TRBJ1-2 TRBV5-1 TGCGCCAGCAGCTCGGGACAGGGCTGGGATGGCTACACCTTC CASSSGQGWDGYTF
. TRBD1 TRBJ2-1 TRBV19 TGTGCCAGTAGTACGGACAGGGCAAGCTCCTACAATGAGCAGTTCTTC CASSTDRASSYNEQFF
. TRBD1 TRBJ2-2 TRBV11-3 TGTGCCAGCAGCTTTACAGGGGGAAAGCACACCGGGGAGCTGTTTTTT CASSFTGGKHTGELFF
. . TRBJ2-6 TRBV11-1 TGTGCCAGCAGCCAAAATCGGGGGGCCAACGTCCTGACTTTC CASSQNRGANVLTF
. TRBD1 TRBJ1-2 TRBV7-9 TGTGCCAGCAGCTCGACCGGGACAGGGGGCTTCGGCTACACCTTC CASSSTGTGGFGYTF
few TRBD1 TRBJ1-1 TRBV18 TGTGCCAGCTCAGTCCTCACAGGGGGCCGGGGCACTGAAGCTTTCTTT CASSVLTGGRGTEAFF
. . TRBJ2-2 TRBV7-9 TGTGCCAGCAGCTTAGCCCCAGGACAGAGAAACACCGGGGAGCTGTTTTTT CASSLAPGQRNTGELFF
. TRBD1 TRBJ1-3 TRBV29-1 TGCAGCGCATTGGGACAGATCACAGGGGTCTCTGGAAACACCATATATTTT CSALGQITGVSGNTIYF
. . TRBJ1-2 TRBV7-2 TGTGCCAGCAGCCCCTCGTGGCAAGCTAACTATGGCTACACCTTC CASSPSWQANYGYTF
. . TRBJ1-5 TRBV6-2/TRBV6-3 TGTGCCAGCAGCCAGCGGGAGCTCGGCGGCAATCAGCCCCAGCATTTT CASSQRELGGNQPQHF
. TRBD1 TRBJ1-2 TRBV12-3/TRBV12-4 TGTGCCAGCAGTACCGGGACAGGGAGAGGCTACACCTTC CASSTGTGRGYTF
. . TRBJ1-6 TRBV29-1 TGCAGCGTTGAAACAGGGCAGGGTTCACCCCTCCACTTT CSVETGQGSPLHF
many TRBD1 TRBJ2-1 TRBV18 TGTGCCAGCTCATCCTTGGACAGGCCCAATGAGCAGTTCTTC CASSSLDRPNEQFF
. . TRBJ1-2 TRBV4-2 TGTGCCAGCAGCCAGGACTACCCAACGTTAGCCTACTATGGCTACACCTTC CASSQDYPTLAYYGYTF
. . TRBJ1-2 TRBV7-2 TGTGCCAGCAGTTACGGCAGGGCCTATGGCTACACCTTC CASSYGRAYGYTF
. TRBD1 TRBJ2-2 TRBV9 TGTGCCAGCAGCCCCAACCATCAAACAGGGGGCCGGGAGCTGTTTTTT CASSPNHQTGGRELFF
. . TRBJ2-1 TRBV10-3 TGTGCCTCAACCGCCGGTCAGAGGTCCTACAATGAGCAGTTCTTC CASTAGQRSYNEQFF
. . TRBJ2-7 TRBV7-8 TGTGCCAGCAGCTTACAACGGGGATCGGGGGAGCAGTACTTC CASSLQRGSGEQYF
. TRBD2 TRBJ2-1 TRBV7-8 TGTGCCAGCAGCCCCCGAGAACCCAGCGGGGGGCCAACAACTGAGCAGTTCTTC CASSPREPSGGPTTEQFF
. TRBD2 TRBJ2-1 TRBV5-4 TGTGCCAGCAGCTCCAGGACTAGCGGGAGAGATAATGAGCAGTTCTTC CASSSRTSGRDNEQFF
. TRBD2 TRBJ2-3 TRBV7-2 TGTGCCAGCAGCCCTCGGACTAGCGGGGGACATATTGCGCAGTATTTT CASSPRTSGGHIAQYF
. TRBD1 TRBJ1-2 TRBV5-1 TGCGCCAGCAGCTCCCCGGGACAGGGGCCTCAAGGCTACACCTTC CASSSPGQGPQGYTF
. . TRBJ2-1 TRBV7-8 TGTGCCAGCAGCTTAGCACTTTACAATGAGCAGTTCTTC CASSLALYNEQFF
. TRBD2 TRBJ2-5 TRBV9 TGTGCCAGCAGCGTAGGACTAGCGGGGGTGGAGACCCAGTACTTC CASSVGLAGVETQYF
. TRBD1 TRBJ2-2 TRBV19 TGTGCCAGTAAAAAAGGGGGACAGCCCACAAACACCGGGGAGCTGTTTTTT CASKKGGQPTNTGELFF
once . TRBJ2-7 TRBV5-1 TGCGCCAGCAGCTTGGGCGGGAACGCCTACGAGCAGTACTTC CASSLGGNAYEQYF
. . TRBJ1-5 TRBV7-9 TGTGCCAGCAGCCCCCCCGGGACACCTAGCAATCAGCCCCAGCATTTT CASSPPGTPSNQPQHF
. TRBD2 TRBJ2-7 TRBV4-3 TGCGCCAGCAGCCAAGATCTAGCGGGAGGGCCCCTCACCTACGAGCAGTACTTC CASSQDLAGGPLTYEQYF
. TRBD1 TRBJ2-7 TRBV9 TGTGCCAGCAGCGCGACATTGACAGGGGGCCCCAGCGAGCAGTACTTC CASSATLTGGPSEQYF
. . TRBJ2-7 TRBV7-2 TGTGCCAACAGCTTGGCGGGGGCCTCCTACGAGCAGTACTTC CANSLAGASYEQYF
. . TRBJ2-7 TRBV28 TGTGCCAGCAGTTTCTTAGGGGGGGAACAGGTGCAGTACTTC CASSFLGGEQVQYF
once . TRBJ1-3 TRBV5-5 TGTGCCAGCAGAACGGGACAAGGCCTTTCCTCTGGAAACACCATATATTTT CASRTGQGLSSGNTIYF
. . TRBJ2-7 TRBV7-9 TGTGCCAGCAGCTCAAAGGAGGGCACCAAGTCCTACGAGCAGTACTTC CASSSKEGTKSYEQYF
. . TRBJ2-7 TRBV2 TGTGCCAGCAGACCGACAGGAGAGGGGCTCTACGAGCAGTACTTC CASRPTGEGLYEQYF